A single sample gave rise to the 18 T cell receptor beta chains below, sequenced in a study of cytomegalovirus exposure and HLA in healthy donors. Researchers ran the PCR with 60 Vbeta and 13 Jbeta primers. This table comes from immunoSEQ multiplex PCR, and its TCRdb copy is limited to in-frame clones, with some not included. The sample contains around 130,000 clones, 82% of which appear only once. The material sequenced was PBMCs. These receptors came from a male donor in good health and CMV-seropositive.

The table lists this clone with a count of one. The V gene is TRBV5-6, the J gene TRBJ2-7, with 8 bases aligning to TRBD1. V lost 1 base, J lost 2 bases, and 5 bases stayed unmatched. Germline lookup yields CDR1 SGHDT and CDR2 YYEEEE. CDR3 length equals 15 residues. CDR3 nucleotide sequence: TGTGCCAGCAGCTTGTTGGGCAGGGGGCCCTACGAGCAGTACTTC. Translated: CASSLLGRGPYEQYF.

Here the CDR3 DNA reads TGTGCCAGCAGCTTAAATCCTAGGGCGGGAGGGCCTGATGAGCAGTTCTTC. Residues: CASSLNPRAGGPDEQFF. The rearrangement joins TRBV7-3 to TRBJ2-1, with 9 bases that match TRBD2. After removal of 1 base from V and 8 bases from J, the junction contained 12 bases not matched to a gene. There are 17 residues in the CDR3. Germline V CDR1 and CDR2: SGHTA, FQGTGA. Supplemented by reference TRBV7-3 and TRBJ2-1, the full variable domain reads GAGVSQTPSNKVTEKGKYVELRCDPISGHTALYWYRQSLGQGPEFLIYFQGTGAADDSGLPNDRFFAVRPEGSVSTLKIQRTERGDSAVYLCASSLNPRAGGPDEQFFGPGTRLTVL.

This clone was seen more than once but under ten times. This rearrangement joins TRBV6-6 to TRBJ2-1; D not resolved. The V gene lost 0 bases and the J gene lost 7 bases, with 7 bases spanning the gap. This CDR3 is built from 13 residues. Germline loops: CDR1 MNHNY, CDR2 SVGAGI (reference sequence). The CDR3 nucleotides read TGTGCCAGCAGTTACTCGAACGGGAATGAGCAGTTCTTC. Translation gives CASSYSNGNEQFF.

The gene calls are TRBV4-2 and TRBJ2-2; 7 bases are a match to TRBD2. The CDR3 consists of 15 residues. Germline V gene lookup returns CDR1 LGHNA and CDR2 YNFKEQ. Trimming cost V 1 base and J 5 bases; bases outside gene matches: 4. DNA of the CDR3: TGTGCCAGCAGCCAAGTGGGGGGGAAGACCGGGGAGCTGTTTTTT. It yields the protein CASSQVGGKTGELFF.

This clone was seen a single time. The chain recombines TRBV27 with TRBJ2-1, with 8 bases fitting TRBD1. The ends lost 7 bases at V and 10 bases at J; junction bases unmatched: 15. Germline V gene data show CDR1 as MNHEY and CDR2 as SMNVEV (reference sequence). The CDR3 contains 15 residues. DNA of the CDR3: TGTGCCAGCAAGTTCCAGAGGCAGGGGGCGGGGGAGCAGTTCTTC. As protein: CASKFQRQGAGEQFF.

This chain links TRBV28 with TRBJ2-3, with TRBD2 identical over 11 bases. CDR1 is MDHEN, CDR2 SYDVKM, per germline. V shed 10 bases, J shed 0 bases, and the junction held 6 bases outside the gene matches. The CDR3 consists of 15 residues. Here the CDR3 reads CAIGTSGRSTDTQYF. The CDR3 DNA is TGTGCCATCGGGACTAGCGGACGGAGCACAGATACGCAGTATTTT.

This rearrangement joins TRBV7-9 to TRBJ2-1; D possibly corresponds to TRBD2 (5 bases). Germline CDR1 SEHNR, CDR2 FQNEAQ (reference sequence). The CDR3 totals 13 residues. The V gene lost 2 bases and the J gene lost 8 bases, with 10 bases spanning the gap. CDR3 loop: CASSLILRDEQFF. The CDR3 DNA is TGTGCCAGCAGCTTAATCTTGAGGGATGAGCAGTTCTTC.

The sample holds a few counts of this clone. CDR3 protein: CASSLGVVNEQFF. The CDR3 DNA is TGTGCCAGCAGCTTAGGAGTCGTCAATGAGCAGTTCTTC. The chain has TRBV11-3 and TRBJ2-1; D call uncertain. V gave up 1 base and J gave up 6 bases, with 7 bases separating them. The germline gives CDR1 SGHNT, CDR2 YENEEA. The length of the CDR3 is 13 residues.

As DNA, the CDR3 is TGTGCCAGCTCACCCCTGGCGGGTAACTATGGCTACACCTTC. Translated, it gives CASSPLAGNYGYTF. The chain couples TRBV18 to TRBJ1-2, with unresolved D. Germline assignment: CDR1 KGHSH and CDR2 LQKENI. The germline V and J ends were trimmed by 3 bases and 1 base, with 9 bases remaining between them. The CDR3 runs to 14 residues.

In its sample, this clone was seen once. V gene TRBV30 combines with J gene TRBJ1-5; D is perhaps TRBD1 (5 bases). With 0 bases removed from V and 5 bases from J, the gap between germline ends came to 17 bases. The CDR3 covers 16 residues. In germline, CDR1 is GTSNPN, CDR2 SVGIG (reference sequence). The CDR3 is CAWSVRSQGLYQPQHF. The CDR3 bases are TGTGCCTGGAGTGTACGGTCCCAGGGATTATATCAGCCCCAGCATTTT.

The V and J genes are TRBV18 and TRBJ2-5, with 10 bases matching TRBD2. J lost 1 base, V lost 1 base, and 9 bases had no gene match. Germline CDR1 reads KGHSH; CDR2 reads LQKENI. The CDR3 runs to 18 residues. The CDR3 is CASSPRLAGERGQETQYF. In nucleotides, the CDR3 is TGTGCCAGCTCACCACGGCTAGCGGGAGAGAGGGGCCAAGAGACCCAGTACTTC.

CDR3 protein: CASSRTSMQPSTDTQYF. The CDR3 region has the DNA TGTGCCAGCAGCCGAACTAGCATGCAGCCTAGCACAGATACGCAGTATTTT. The chain recombines TRBV11-2 with TRBJ2-3; possible D gene TRBD2, 6 bases. The germline V and J ends were trimmed by 5 bases and 0 bases, with 18 bases remaining between them. CDR3 length equals 17 residues. CDR1 and CDR2 from the germline V gene are SGHAT and FQNNGV.

The chain couples TRBV20-1 to TRBJ2-5, with D maybe TRBD1 (5 bases). Deletions cut 8 bases from V and 2 bases from J, with 9 bases between. Germline CDR1 reads DFQATT; CDR2 reads SNEGSKA (reference sequence). This CDR3 has 11 amino acids. The CDR3, as DNA: TGCAGTCAGGGTTTACAAGAGACCCAGTACTTC. This gives the protein CSQGLQETQYF.

Note on this clone: Other DNA sequences within the sample encode an identical CDR3. The chain has TRBV28 and TRBJ1-1; 8 bases are shared with TRBD1. Germline V gene data show CDR1 as MDHEN and CDR2 as SYDVKM. This CDR3 spans 14 amino acids. Trimming removed 3 bases from V and 1 base from J; junction bases left unmatched: 1. The CDR3: CASSFDRGNTEAFF. The DNA for the CDR3 is TGTGCCAGCAGTTTCGACAGGGGGAACACTGAAGCTTTCTTT.

The chain links TRBV7-3 to TRBJ1-1, with 8 bases lining up with TRBD1. The CDR3 runs to 15 residues. Per the germline V gene, CDR1 is SGHTA and CDR2 is FQGTGA. The V segment lost 5 bases and the J segment 6 bases; nucleotides outside the gene matches: 11. CDR3 DNA sequence: TGTGCCAGCAGCCCAGGGACAGGCTACGAAGCTGAAGCTTTCTTT. It yields the protein CASSPGTGYEAEAFF.

The chain has TRBV5-1 and TRBJ2-1; 9 positions match TRBD2. This CDR3 region has 15 residues. Germline CDR1 reads SGHRS; CDR2 reads YFSETQ. The J segment lost 9 bases and the V segment lost 0 bases, leaving 7 bases of the junction unmatched. This chain's CDR3 is CASSLEVAGDAEQFF. The CDR3 DNA follows: TGCGCCAGCAGCTTGGAGGTAGCGGGAGATGCTGAGCAGTTCTTC.

The chain combines TRBV19 with TRBJ1-2, with D possibly TRBD1 on 5 matching bases. Germline CDR1 is LNHDA and CDR2 is SQIVND (reference sequence). With 2 bases removed from V and 0 bases from J, the gap between germline ends came to 10 bases. The CDR3 is made up of 15 amino acids. The CDR3 DNA is TGTGCCAGTAGTATACTTCAGGACACTAACTATGGCTACACCTTC. The encoded protein is CASSILQDTNYGYTF.

This clone was seen a single time. The rearrangement links TRBV6-4 to TRBJ1-1; no firm D call. Germline V lookup: CDR1 MRHNA, CDR2 SNTAGT. This CDR3 contains 13 residues. V was shortened by 6 bases and J by 1 base, with 9 bases between the two germline ends. The CDR3 nucleotides are TGTGCCAGCAGAAGAGAGGAGAACACTGAAGCTTTCTTT. This codes for CASRREENTEAFF.